This TCR beta chain was recorded in a study of breast tumors, draining lymph nodes, adjacent tissues. MiXCR was run by TCRdb on the multiplex PCR reads, yielding one entry per CDR3 protein. The sample includes 200,000 to 250,000 distinct CDR3 sequences, less than 40% of them seen just once. Samples came from axillary lymph nodes draining the breast cancer. V shed 7 bases and J shed 7 bases, with 20 bases lying between them. The CDR3 consists of 14 residues. Germline values: CDR1 SGDLS, CDR2 YYNGEE. The sequence derives from a female donor with breast cancer. Some clones in this sample may be carry-over from other donors' samples. The chain combines TRBV9 with TRBJ2-5; the D gene is possibly TRBD2 (6 bases). Sequencing used axillary lymph node tissue. The CDR3 loop is CASSPEGRKVTQYF. As DNA, the CDR3 is TGTGCCAGCTCACCGGAGGGGCGGAAGGTGACCCAGTACTTC.